Here is one T cell receptor (beta chain) with its context. The sample holds a few counts of this clonotype. No cognate antigen has been identified for it. Base qualities are not provided; no much larger clone lies one nucleotide away. Here V drops 6 bases and J drops 3 bases, and the junction holds 8 bases not matched to any gene. Inclusive of the bounding cysteine and phenylalanine, the CDR3 is 14 residues long. CDR3 DNA is the only sequence kept; it has 42 bases, read in frame from the first base. In the germline V gene, CDR1 corresponds to MNHEY and CDR2 to SVGEGT. The sample was run on an Illumina NovaSeq 6000. cDNA libraries for TCRalpha and TCRbeta were prepared by 5'RACE using constant-segment primers, with sample barcodes and unique molecular identifiers added. RNA was extracted from every sample with Trizol reagent. Amplification of the libraries took two PCR steps, and the second step added a second sample barcode plus Illumina TruSeq adapters. Sequencing of the libraries was done on an Illumina NovaSeq, producing 2 x 150 bp paired-end reads. The paper's data handling went like this. Demultiplexing of reads and collapsing into UMI-guided consensus sequences were performed with migec v1.2.7. Using mixcr v2.1.11, the UMI consensuses were aligned to TRA and TRB V and J templates and assembled into clonotypes. Expanded or contracted clonotypes were those called significant by both edgeR and NoisET, with noise models trained on biological replicates. edgeR calls used a false discovery rate-adjusted p below 0.01 and a log2 fold-change threshold of 1. As an exploratory analysis of dynamics, PCA with hierarchical clustering was applied to max-normalized trajectories of the 1000 most abundant clonotypes. Separately sequenced CD4+ and CD8+ repertoires were used to assign the CD4 or CD8 phenotype of responding clones. TCRdb reran the public reads through fastp at Q25 and MiXCR, keeping productive beta chains. Entries are consolidated by CDR3 protein sequence, retaining the most common genes and DNA. These V and J calls derive from TCRdb rather than the authors' analysis. This sample has some 120,000 distinct CDR3 sequences in its table, and about 5.9% of those were observed once. The ten top clones hold about 2.2% of the sample.

PBMCs were isolated by Ficoll-Paque density gradient centrifugation. These data belong to a study of T-cell memory formation after mild COVID-19 (dated by TCRdb to the early 2020s). In terms of the full investigation: TCR sequence clusters from the two donors were largely donor specific. The cohort was made up of two young adult volunteers, one female and one male, who were previously healthy. T-cell clones expanding and contracting after mild COVID-19 in a couple of donors were tracked by longitudinal TCRalpha and TCRbeta repertoire sequencing. The research as a whole found: Contracting CD4+ clones turned up mainly in the CM and EM memory subsets, whereas EMRA was where CD8+ clones were enriched. Only two mild cases were covered by the study, and larger cohorts that include severe cases with pre-infection samples were considered necessary. SARS-CoV-2 specificity of the second-wave clones peaking on day 37 was not confirmed. Balanced CD4/CD8 phenotypes were observed for clones contracting from day 15 to 85, whereas a bias towards CD4+ was observed for a second wave of clones expanding from day 15 to 37. The detection of some responding clones in pre-infection memory suggests that pre-existing cross-reactive memory T cells joined the SARS-CoV-2 response.

The sequencing sample was made of PBMCs or a T cell subset sorted from them (not recorded which). This TCR came from an adult woman who had mild COVID-19 (a few samples of this study predate the infection). The sample titles of this study are shuffled in the database, so cell type and time point are left out; the donor was told from shared clones. This chain is built from TRBV6-2 or TRBV6-3 and TRBJ2-7; 7 bases in the junction line up with TRBD1. CDR3 reads: CASRRQGRSYEQYF. Read as DNA, the sequence is TGTGCCAGCAGGCGACAGGGAAGGAGCTACGAGCAGTACTTC.